Listed below are T cell receptor beta chains from one sample, sequenced in a study of identical twins. TCRdb passed the 5' RACE reads through MiXCR, listing each CDR3 protein once. This sample yields around 340,000 distinct CDR3 sequences, of which roughly 12% are seen a single time; 7.2% belongs to the top ten. These data were also reused for a study on yellow fever vaccine responses in identical twins.

The sample taken for sequencing was CD8+ T cells sorted from blood. The receptors were sampled from a woman aged 18-35 years in good health. Each CDR3 is given with its conserved first and last residue. The D gene is left open where the match is weak. A clone size is listed for some rows: how often the clone was seen (once, few, many), or a class if it is expanded.

>few|NA|13|TRBV28|TRBJ2-7
TGTGCCAGCAGTTCAGGGGCCGGGTACGAGCAGTACTTC
CASSSGAGYEQYF
>few|TRBD2|18|TRBV6-1|TRBJ2-1
TGTGCCAGCAGTGATCAACTAGCGGGGAAAAGCTCCTACAATGAGCAGTTCTTC
CASSDQLAGKSSYNEQFF
>few|TRBD2|15|TRBV20-1|TRBJ2-1
TGCAGTGCTGGCGCGACTAGCGAATACTACAATGAGCAGTTCTTC
CSAGATSEYYNEQFF
>NA|TRBD1|14|TRBV2|TRBJ2-5
TGTGCCAGCGACGGGGACAGTAGTGCAGAGACCCAGTACTTC
CASDGDSSAETQYF
>few|NA|13|TRBV4-2|TRBJ2-1
TGTGCCAGCAGCCAAGACAAGTACAATGAGCAGTTCTTC
CASSQDKYNEQFF
>many|NA|15|TRBV7-2|TRBJ2-5
TGTGCCAGCAGCTCACCGGGCGGGATTCAAGAGACCCAGTACTTC
CASSSPGGIQETQYF
>NA|NA|15|TRBV16|TRBJ1-4
TGTGCCAGCAGCAATCGAGAAGAATTAGGTGAAAAACTGTTTTTT
CASSNREELGEKLFF
>few|NA|12|TRBV20-1|TRBJ2-7
TGCAGTGCCCATGGGGACCAACCTGAGCAGTACTTC
CSAHGDQPEQYF
>few|TRBD1|15|TRBV27|TRBJ1-5
TGTGCCAGCAGTAGGGGGCAGGGGCCGCGTCAGCCCCAGCATTTT
CASSRGQGPRQPQHF
>NA|NA|15|TRBV11-2|TRBJ2-3
TGTGCCAGCAGCTTAGGAACAGTTAGCACAGATACGCAGTATTTT
CASSLGTVSTDTQYF
>few|NA|13|TRBV9|TRBJ2-1
TGTGCCAGCAGCGCGGGGGATTACAATGAGCAGTTCTTC
CASSAGDYNEQFF
>few|NA|14|TRBV7-9|TRBJ2-2
TGTGCCAGCAGCTTAGCCCTAGCCGCCGGGGAGCTGTTTTTT
CASSLALAAGELFF
>NA|NA|16|TRBV12-3/TRBV12-4|TRBJ1-2
TGTGCCAGCAGTTTAGGGGGGGGTTTGGACGGCTATGGCTACACCTTC
CASSLGGGLDGYGYTF
>NA|TRBD1|15|TRBV7-9|TRBJ1-5
TGTGCCAGCAGCTTCGGACAGGGTCTACGGCAGCCCCAGCATTTT
CASSFGQGLRQPQHF
>few|NA|16|TRBV29-1|TRBJ2-1
TGCAGCGTTGAAGATCTACTTTCCATAGGGGACAATGAGCAGTTCTTC
CSVEDLLSIGDNEQFF
>NA|NA|15|TRBV11-2|TRBJ1-2
TGTGCCAGCAGCAAAGGGGGGGCCGTTGGCTATGGCTACACCTTC
CASSKGGAVGYGYTF
>NA|TRBD2|17|TRBV4-2|TRBJ2-3
TGTGCCAGCAGCCAGGATATAGCGGGAGGAATGACAGATACGCAGTATTTT
CASSQDIAGGMTDTQYF
>few|NA|15|TRBV27|TRBJ2-7
TGTGCCAGCAGTTTGTCCGGGGCCCTGCCTGGCGAGCAGTACTTC
CASSLSGALPGEQYF
>few|TRBD2|16|TRBV3-1|TRBJ2-1
TGTGCCAGCAGCCAAGTCGAAGCGGGGCCAAACAATGAGCAGTTCTTC
CASSQVEAGPNNEQFF
>NA|TRBD2|18|TRBV13|TRBJ2-3
TGTGCCAGCAGCACGACCCTTGGACTAGCGGGCCCCACAGATACGCAGTATTTT
CASSTTLGLAGPTDTQYF
>NA|TRBD1|13|TRBV2|TRBJ2-7
TGTGCCAGCAGAATACAGGGGTATGCTGAGCAGTACTTC
CASRIQGYAEQYF
>many|NA|14|TRBV12-3/TRBV12-4|TRBJ2-1
TGTGCCAGCAGTCTAGAATACAGGGATTTTGAGCAGTTCTTC
CASSLEYRDFEQFF
>many|NA|13|TRBV28|TRBJ2-7
TGTGCCAGCAGTTTTGACAGGATCTACGAGCAGTACTTC
CASSFDRIYEQYF
>many|NA|12|TRBV18|TRBJ2-7
TGTGCCAGCATGGACGGGTCCTACGAGCAGTACTTC
CASMDGSYEQYF